The next 23 T cell receptor beta chains were all read from a single sample in a study of siplizumab effects on memory and regulatory T cells. The data were produced by immunoSEQ multiplex PCR, yet TCRdb's version contains in-frame clones alone and is incomplete. This table has approximately 110,000 clones, approximately 90% appearing once. Source material: Tregs sorted from blood. The receptors were gathered from a human donor in good health.

This clone was counted only a few times. The chain combines TRBV6-1 with TRBJ2-7, with D tentatively TRBD2 (5 bases). CDR3 length: 14 residues. In germline, CDR1 is MNHNS, CDR2 SASEGT. V lost 1 base and J lost 1, with 8 bases in between. CDR3 loop: CASSEGGFSYEQYF. The DNA for the CDR3 is TGTGCCAGCAGTGAAGGAGGGTTTTCCTACGAGCAGTACTTC.

V gene TRBV10-3 combines with J gene TRBJ2-1; 7 nucleotides line up with TRBD2. Losses at the gene ends were 7 bases for V and 0 bases for J; bases not matched to a gene: 3. The germline CDR1 and CDR2 sequences are ENHRY and SYGVKD. The CDR3 spans 14 residues. For the CDR3, the DNA is TGTGCCATCAAGGGAGGGAACTCCTACAATGAGCAGTTCTTC. It translates to CAIKGGNSYNEQFF.

This chain links TRBV20-1 with TRBJ1-2; D is unresolved. V lost 3 bases, J lost 2 bases, and 4 bases lay in between. Germline V gene sequence: CDR1 DFQATT, CDR2 SNEGSKA (reference sequence). The CDR3 runs 11 residues. The CDR3 reads CSARTNYGYTF. For the CDR3, the DNA is TGCAGTGCTAGGACCAACTATGGCTACACCTTC.

This clone appeared once. Additional DNA sequences in this sample encode the identical CDR3. This sequence joins TRBV18 and TRBJ1-1, with D possibly TRBD1 on 6 matching bases. CDR3 length: 13 residues. Looked up from germline, CDR1 is KGHSH and CDR2 is LQKENI. Trimming removed 3 bases at V and 1 base at J, with 6 bases between. The CDR3 DNA sequence: TGTGCCAGCTCACCGACAGGGAACACTGAAGCTTTCTTT. Its translation is CASSPTGNTEAFF.

The genes are TRBV5-1 and TRBJ1-1; D is possibly TRBD1 (5 bases). The germline gives CDR1 SGHRS, CDR2 YFSETQ. V dropped 2 bases and J dropped 2 bases, with 10 bases sitting between them. The CDR3 loop spans 14 amino acids. CDR3: CASSFPTVNTEAFF. The DNA for the CDR3 is TGCGCCAGCAGCTTTCCGACAGTCAACACTGAAGCTTTCTTT.

This chain joins TRBV6-5 and TRBJ1-2; weak D call: TRBD1 (5 bases). The germline V and J ends were trimmed by 5 bases and 5 bases, with 12 bases remaining between them. Germline-derived CDR1 and CDR2 are MNHEY and SVGAGI. The CDR3 length is 13 residues. The CDR3 DNA reads as TGTGCCAGCAGTCCAGGGTGGGAATATGGCTACACCTTC. Its translation: CASSPGWEYGYTF.

The chain joins TRBV6-5 to TRBJ1-3; no definite D call. The germline gives CDR1 MNHEY, CDR2 SVGAGI. V lost 4 bases to trimming and J lost 7 bases, with 14 bases between them. The CDR3 has 14 residues. In DNA, the CDR3 is TGTGCCAGCAGTTCTCCGTCCCGAGGGAACACCATATATTTT. Encoded protein: CASSSPSRGNTIYF.

In DNA, the CDR3 is TGTGCCAGCAGCTTAGGGCAGGATACGCAGTATTTT. Translating gives CASSLGQDTQYF. The rearrangement links TRBV5-6 to TRBJ2-3; D not certain. CDR3 length: 12 residues. The V gene's germline CDR1 is SGHDT and CDR2 YYEEEE. Trimming cost V 2 bases and J 6 bases, with 7 bases left between them.

J is TRBJ2-2 and V is TRBV27, with 9 bases identical to TRBD1. V shed 5 bases, J shed 1 base, and the junction held 2 bases outside the gene matches. CDR3 length: 15 amino acids. CDR1 MNHEY and CDR2 SMNVEV come from the germline V gene (reference sequence). The CDR3 reads CASSRGQGNTGELFF. DNA for the CDR3: TGTGCCAGCAGTCGGGGACAGGGGAACACCGGGGAGCTGTTTTTT.

For the CDR3, the DNA is TGTGCCAGCAGCTTAGCTCCTAGCGGAACAGATACGCAGTATTTT. Its translation is CASSLAPSGTDTQYF. This chain joins TRBV11-2 and TRBJ2-3; 7 bases are shared with TRBD2. Germline V gene lookup returns CDR1 SGHAT and CDR2 FQNNGV. Trimming removed 1 base from V and 3 bases from J; junction bases left unmatched: 4. The CDR3 extends over 15 amino acids.

The chain couples TRBV10-3 to TRBJ2-7; no clear D. The V end was cut by 0 bases, the J end by 7 bases, with 16 bases between. Germline V lookup: CDR1 ENHRY, CDR2 SYGVKD. The CDR3 consists of 15 residues. This CDR3 reads CAISESKMSLGEQYF. CDR3 sequence (DNA): TGTGCCATCAGTGAGTCGAAAATGTCGCTGGGGGAGCAGTACTTC.

This clone came up a few times. The rearrangement links TRBV27 to TRBJ1-1; a weak D match, TRBD1 (5 bases). The CDR3 contains 15 residues. Germline CDR1 is MNHEY and CDR2 is SMNVEV (reference sequence). The germline V and J ends were trimmed by 3 bases and 5 bases, with 16 bases remaining between them. The CDR3 region is CASSLSPGKGTEAFF. The DNA of the CDR3 is TGTGCCAGCAGTTTGAGTCCAGGGAAGGGAACTGAAGCTTTCTTT.

The chain uses TRBV5-6 and TRBJ2-5; 11 positions match TRBD2. CDR3 size: 16 residues. Trimming removed 4 bases from V and 7 bases from J; junction bases left unmatched: 12. From germline, CDR1 is SGHDT and CDR2 YYEEEE. CDR3 bases: TGTGCCAGCAGCGGATGGCTAGCGGGGGGACTGAGGACCCAGTACTTC. Encoded protein: CASSGWLAGGLRTQYF.

J is TRBJ2-3 and V is TRBV11-3, with D unresolved. Germline V gene sequence: CDR1 SGHNT, CDR2 YENEEA. This CDR3 comprises 12 residues. Trimming stripped 3 bases from V and 4 bases from J, with 5 bases between. CDR3 in amino acids: CASSLGADTQYF. DNA of the CDR3: TGTGCCAGCAGCTTGGGCGCAGATACGCAGTATTTT.

V is TRBV29-1 and J is TRBJ1-2; the D gene is possibly TRBD1 (5 bases). Germline V gene data show CDR1 as SQVTM and CDR2 as ANQGSEA. This CDR3 comprises 12 residues. V lost 7 bases and J lost 4, with 13 bases in between. Here the CDR3 DNA reads TGCAGCGCCGCCAGGGATGGCTATGGCTACACCTTC. It codes for CSAARDGYGYTF.

The CDR3, as DNA: TGTGCCAGCAGCTTCCGTACCGGTTTGGGGCACCGGGAGCTGTTTTTT. It encodes CASSFRTGLGHRELFF. This chain links TRBV7-9 with TRBJ2-2; a possible D gene is TRBD1 (5 bases). The CDR3 consists of 16 residues. Trimming stripped 3 bases from V and 9 bases from J, with 20 bases between. Per the germline V gene, CDR1 is SEHNR and CDR2 is FQNEAQ (reference sequence).

In nucleotides, the CDR3 is TGTGCCAGCTCACCACGGGCCAGGGATGGCTACACCTTC. Translating gives CASSPRARDGYTF. The chain carries TRBV18 and TRBJ1-2, with D possibly being TRBD1 (5 bases). Trimming took off 1 base at V and 6 bases at J, with 9 bases between the two ends. Per germline, CDR1 KGHSH and CDR2 LQKENI. CDR3 length equals 13 residues.

The J gene is TRBJ2-5, the V gene TRBV5-1, with 15 bases that match TRBD2. Germline assignment: CDR1 SGHRS and CDR2 YFSETQ. The CDR3 consists of 18 residues. The V segment lost 4 bases and the J segment 3 bases; nucleotides outside the gene matches: 10. In nucleotides, the CDR3 is TGCGCCAGCAGCAAAGGGACTAGCGGGAGGTTAGGAGAAGAGACCCAGTACTTC. Encoded protein: CASSKGTSGRLGEETQYF.

V is TRBV11-2 and J is TRBJ2-7, with TRBD1 matching 11 bases. This CDR3 spans 15 amino acids. The V segment lost 1 base and the J segment 4 bases; nucleotides outside the gene matches: 3. CDR1 and CDR2 (germline): SGHAT, FQNNGV. CDR3 bases: TGTGCCAGCAGCTTAGCAGGACAGGGGGCTTACGAGCAGTACTTC. Translation: CASSLAGQGAYEQYF.

The chain uses TRBV6-5 and TRBJ1-2, with TRBD1 identical over 7 bases. V shed 7 bases, J shed 6 bases, and the junction held 8 bases outside the gene matches. Per the germline V gene, CDR1 is MNHEY and CDR2 is SVGAGI. The CDR3 has 13 amino acids. The CDR3 coding sequence is TGTGCCAGCAAAGAGGGGGCGACGCATGGCTACACCTTC. Protein: CASKEGATHGYTF.

V gene TRBV6-5 combines with J gene TRBJ2-4, with D possibly TRBD2 on 6 matching bases. Germline CDR1 and CDR2: MNHEY and SVGAGI. The CDR3 is 14 residues long. Trimming stripped 0 bases from V and 6 bases from J, with 9 bases between. Here the CDR3 DNA reads TGTGCCAGCAGTTACTCGGAGGGAGGAAACATTCAGTACTTC. Its translation: CASSYSEGGNIQYF.

V usage is TRBV23-1 and J usage is TRBJ1-2; no reliable D call. TRBV23-1 qualifies as an ORF whose function is uncertain. The CDR3 runs 17 residues. V was shortened by 0 bases and J by 2 bases, with 16 bases between the two germline ends. CDR3 sequence (DNA): TGCGCCAGCAGTCAATCAGACACCCTGTACCGCAACTATGGCTACACCTTC. Translated: CASSQSDTLYRNYGYTF.

The CDR3 reads CASSLVPGGVNEQFF. In DNA, the CDR3 is TGTGCCAGCAGCTTAGTCCCGGGAGGGGTCAATGAGCAGTTCTTC. The chain couples TRBV7-8 to TRBJ2-1, with 8 bases aligning to TRBD2. Germline trimming cut 1 base from V and 6 bases from J; bases unmatched to any gene: 5. The length of the CDR3 is 15 residues. Germline CDR1 and CDR2: SGHVS and FQNEAQ.